Listed below are T cell receptor beta chains from one sample, sequenced in a study of CD8 T cells in Susac syndrome. TCRdb recomputed calls from the immunoSEQ multiplex PCR reads with MiXCR, one row per CDR3 protein. The repertoire holds about 140,000 distinct CDR3 sequences, with 90% to 95% as singletons. The sample taken for sequencing was CD4+ T cells from PBMCs. Receptor source: a human donor with multiple sclerosis. Both conserved end residues are part of each CDR3. D genes are given only for firm matches. Size values are once, few and many counts, or a class for expanded clones, and some rows have none.

v_call	clone_size	j_call	d_call	cdr3_aa	cdr3_nt
TRBV29-1	-	TRBJ2-2	-	CSVEDRAHSPTGELFF	TGCAGCGTTGAAGATCGGGCCCACAGTCCCACCGGGGAGCTGTTTTTT
TRBV12-3/TRBV12-4	few	TRBJ2-5	TRBD1	CASSSGQGQETQYF	TGTGCCAGCAGTTCGGGACAGGGACAAGAGACCCAGTACTTC
TRBV12-3/TRBV12-4	-	TRBJ2-3	-	CASRSGSDTDTQYF	TGTGCCAGCAGAAGCGGGTCGGACACAGATACGCAGTATTTT
TRBV6-5	-	TRBJ2-7	-	CASSYSRDATYEQYF	TGTGCCAGCAGTTACTCCCGGGACGCTACCTACGAGCAGTACTTC
TRBV18	-	TRBJ1-5	-	CASSLTDRGANSNQPQHF	TGTGCCAGCTCACTTACCGACAGAGGTGCCAATAGCAATCAGCCCCAGCATTTT
TRBV2	-	TRBJ1-1	-	CASSGRLNTEAFF	TGTGCCAGCAGTGGGCGTTTGAACACTGAAGCTTTCTTT
TRBV12-3/TRBV12-4	-	TRBJ2-6	TRBD2	CASRPPGGAGANVLTF	TGTGCCAGCAGACCCCCTGGGGGGGCTGGGGCCAACGTCCTGACTTTC
TRBV4-2	-	TRBJ1-5	-	CASSPTEVSNQPQHF	TGTGCCAGCAGCCCGACCGAGGTTAGCAATCAGCCCCAGCATTTT
TRBV30	-	TRBJ2-2	-	CAWSRTVNTGELFF	TGTGCCTGGAGCCGGACAGTAAACACCGGGGAGCTGTTTTTT
TRBV2	-	TRBJ2-3	-	CASRGALVTDTQYF	TGTGCCAGCAGAGGGGCTTTGGTCACAGATACGCAGTATTTT
TRBV29-1	-	TRBJ2-5	-	CSVLVGGSAQYF	TGCAGCGTTCTCGTCGGGGGTTCGGCCCAGTACTTC
TRBV20-1	-	TRBJ1-1	-	CSAPLGGAGKASEAFF	TGCAGTGCCCCTTTAGGTGGGGCAGGGAAGGCCTCTGAAGCTTTCTTT
TRBV30	-	TRBJ2-3	-	CAWSVAKPADTQYF	TGTGCCTGGAGTGTCGCAAAACCGGCAGATACGCAGTATTTT
TRBV29-1	-	TRBJ1-4	-	CSVARGRKEKLFF	TGCAGCGTCGCGCGGGGGCGCAAAGAAAAACTGTTTTTT
TRBV12-3/TRBV12-4	once	TRBJ2-1	TRBD2	CASSLQASGYNEQFF	TGTGCCAGCAGTTTACAGGCTAGCGGATACAATGAGCAGTTCTTC
TRBV3-1	-	TRBJ2-2	TRBD2	CASSPGLGKNTGELFF	TGTGCCAGCAGCCCAGGACTAGGGAAGAACACCGGGGAGCTGTTTTTT
TRBV20-1	-	TRBJ2-7	-	CSARDPYEQYF	TGCAGTGCTAGAGATCCCTACGAGCAGTACTTC
TRBV7-3	-	TRBJ2-2	TRBD2	CASSLASGKFVGELFF	TGTGCCAGCAGCTTAGCCAGCGGGAAGTTTGTGGGGGAGCTGTTTTTT
TRBV7-9	-	TRBJ2-7	TRBD1	CASSPWPGQIYEQYF	TGTGCCAGCAGTCCTTGGCCGGGACAGATTTACGAGCAGTACTTC
TRBV5-4	-	TRBJ2-7	-	CASSSGTLSSYEQYF	TGTGCCAGCAGTTCCGGGACGTTAAGCTCCTACGAGCAGTACTTC
TRBV3-1	-	TRBJ2-7	-	CASSPRGVREWGEQYF	TGTGCCAGCAGCCCTCGTGGGGTACGGGAGTGGGGCGAGCAGTACTTC
TRBV30	-	TRBJ1-1	-	CAWSVDRFEAFF	TGTGCCTGGAGTGTAGACCGTTTTGAAGCTTTCTTT
TRBV20-1	-	TRBJ1-1	TRBD1	CSASSSGRTGGSEAFF	TGCAGTGCTAGTTCGTCTGGGAGGACAGGGGGATCGGAAGCTTTCTTT
TRBV4-3	-	TRBJ1-3	-	CASSSNPGSGNTIYF	TGCGCCAGCAGTAGTAACCCAGGCTCTGGAAACACCATATATTTT
TRBV18	-	TRBJ1-3	-	CASSPAVQPDTIYF	TGTGCCAGCTCACCCGCGGTCCAGCCCGACACCATATATTTT
TRBV7-9	-	TRBJ2-5	TRBD1	CASSRDRAGETQYF	TGTGCCAGCAGCCGGGACAGGGCGGGAGAGACCCAGTACTTC
TRBV28	-	TRBJ2-2	-	CASSLRYPGELFF	TGTGCCAGCAGTTTAAGATACCCCGGGGAGCTGTTTTTT
TRBV29-1	-	TRBJ2-1	-	CSAFDNEQFF	TGCAGCGCCTTTGACAATGAGCAGTTCTTC
TRBV29-1	-	TRBJ2-7	-	CSVPLRAGSGSYEQYF	-
TRBV20-1	-	TRBJ2-1	TRBD2	CSARTSGRTIYNEQFF	TGCAGTGCTAGGACTAGCGGGAGAACCATCTACAATGAGCAGTTCTTC
TRBV5-6	-	TRBJ2-3	-	CASSKDHDLWTYTDTQYF	TGTGCCAGCAGCAAAGATCACGACTTATGGACCTACACAGATACGCAGTATTTT
TRBV20-1	-	TRBJ2-1	TRBD2	CSASLSGASFLVSYNEQFF	TGCAGTGCTAGTCTTAGCGGGGCCTCATTTTTGGTTTCCTACAATGAGCAGTTCTTC
TRBV20-1	-	TRBJ2-7	TRBD2	CSALLLPSGSYEQYF	TGCAGTGCTCTCCTTTTGCCTAGCGGGAGCTACGAGCAGTACTTC
TRBV5-1	-	TRBJ2-5	TRBD1	CASSKEGQGAETQYF	TGCGCCAGCAGCAAGGAGGGTCAGGGGGCCGAGACCCAGTACTTC
TRBV6-5	-	TRBJ2-7	TRBD1	CASSIDRGEQYF	TGTGCCAGCAGTATCGACAGGGGGGAGCAGTACTTC
TRBV7-9	-	TRBJ1-2	TRBD1	CASSFLQGVEGYTF	TGTGCCAGCAGCTTCCTACAGGGGGTAGAGGGCTACACCTTC
TRBV20-1	-	TRBJ2-3	-	CSASGSTDTQYF	TGCAGTGCTAGCGGGAGCACAGATACGCAGTATTTT
TRBV15	-	TRBJ1-5	-	CATSRDLGSDQPQHF	TGTGCCACCAGCAGAGATTTGGGGTCCGATCAGCCCCAGCATTTT
TRBV2	once	TRBJ1-5	-	CASSVRRGGDRLNQPQHF	TGTGCCAGCAGTGTACGGCGGGGAGGGGATCGGCTTAATCAGCCCCAGCATTTT
TRBV11-2	-	TRBJ1-5	TRBD1	CASSWGEGAGNQPQHF	TGTGCCAGCAGCTGGGGAGAGGGGGCAGGCAATCAGCCCCAGCATTTT